This TCR beta chain is from a study of beta chain features in type 1 diabetes. Study conclusions and caveats: Reads derived from cDNA could over-represent cells showing high TCR expression.

Germline assignment: CDR1 GTSNPN and CDR2 SVGIG (reference sequence). Trimming took 7 bases from V and 6 from J, leaving 9 bases between them. This CDR3 spans 10 amino acids. This clone has a handful of counts. What it recognizes is unknown. Cells sorted by CD45RO/CCR7/CD25/CD127/CD95/CD27 comprised CD4+ naive, central memory, regulatory and stem cell-like memory cells. Expressed TCRB transcripts were sequenced after all isolated RNA was converted to cDNA. Generated by immunoSEQ multiplex PCR, the TCRdb table keeps only in-frame clones and is missing some. Among about 370,000 clones listed, more than 13% were seen once.

The chain employs TRBV30 and TRBJ1-2; perhaps TRBD1 as D (5 bases). Material for sequencing was naive CD4+ T cells from blood. The source of this sequence is a woman in her late teens or twenties in good health. The CDR3 is CASGIHGYTF. The DNA for the CDR3 is TGTGCCTCAGGGATTCATGGCTACACCTTC.